This T cell receptor (beta chain) was profiled in a study of shared clonotypes between healthy human individuals. Germline V gives CDR1 SGDLS, CDR2 YYNGEE. V was cut by 5 bases and J by 9 bases, with 17 bases left in between. The CDR3 is 13 residues long. All donors qualified as healthy HIV-negative adults and had experienced no recent acute infections or vaccinations. The study separated CD4+ cells into CD45RA+ naive and CD45RA-negative memory subsets. Study-wide findings and caveats: It was only blood that was sampled, and tissue repertoires likely differ. Clonotypes which were not shared had lower generation probabilities than clonotypes that all four donors shared.

Profiling relied on immunoSEQ multiplex PCR, and the TCRdb table lists in-frame clones only, not all of them. Among 850,000 to 1,100,000 clones listed, around three quarters were seen once. A word on this clone: Its antigen remains unidentified.

The gene calls are TRBV9 and TRBJ1-2; no clear D gene. The receptor comes from a man between 18 and 29 years old in good health. Some clones in this sample may be carry-over from other donors' samples. The source material was memory CD4+ T cells from PBMCs. Documented subset: CD45RA-negative fraction. CDR3 residues: CASSLAAGGRYTF. CDR3 coding DNA: TGTGCCAGCAGTTTGGCGGCGGGCGGACGCTACACCTTC.